The 28 T cell receptor beta chains below come from one sample, sequenced in a study of T cell responses to AZD1222 COVID-19 vaccine (dated by TCRdb to the early 2020s). The time point tag for this specimen amounts to: baseline before first vaccination. Receptor libraries were prepared by the immunoSEQ multiplex PCR assay. TCRdb holds this immuneACCESS table with in-frame rearrangements only. Some clones are missing; in checked studies, unresolved V genes explain under half, and the rest has no known cause. The sample has about 120,000 clones on record, approximately 85% of them singletons. Clones ranked in the top ten supply almost 9.5% of the sample. This specimen consisted of peripheral blood, obtained on day 0 of AZD1222 vaccination. These receptors were taken from an adult in good health.

This clone was detected only once. This sequence joins TRBV19 and TRBJ2-3; D is uncertain. The germline V gene encodes CDR1 LNHDA and CDR2 SQIVND (reference sequence). Trimming took off 5 bases at V and 5 bases at J, with 14 bases between the two ends. CDR3 length: 14 amino acids. The CDR3 loop is CASSFRSGQDTQYF. CDR3 nucleotide sequence: TGTGCCAGTAGTTTCAGGAGTGGTCAAGATACGCAGTATTTT.

The chain has TRBV19 and TRBJ1-2; 9 bases line up with TRBD1. Germline-derived CDR1 and CDR2 are LNHDA and SQIVND (reference sequence). This CDR3 has 17 residues. The V segment lost 1 base and the J segment 6 bases; nucleotides outside the gene matches: 12. The DNA of the CDR3 is TGTGCCAGTAGTATAGGTCTCCGGGACAGGGTTACTGATGGCTACACCTTC. Translation gives CASSIGLRDRVTDGYTF.

V is TRBV19 and J is TRBJ2-3; D unresolved. Trimming pared 2 bases from V and 2 bases from J, leaving 11 bases between. Per germline, CDR1 LNHDA and CDR2 SQIVND (reference sequence). The CDR3 length is 15 residues. As DNA, the CDR3 is TGTGCCAGTAGTATATCAGATACACCCACAGATACGCAGTATTTT. This translates into CASSISDTPTDTQYF.

This chain uses TRBV13 with TRBJ2-7; 7 bases fit TRBD1. Germline loops: CDR1 PRHDT, CDR2 FYEKMQ (reference sequence). This CDR3 has 14 amino acids. V shed 5 bases and J 0 bases; nucleotides not matched to a gene: 4. In nucleotides, the CDR3 is TGTGCCAGCAGCCAACAGGGGAACTCCTACGAGCAGTACTTC. Translated: CASSQQGNSYEQYF.

The chain links TRBV5-4 to TRBJ1-2; 7 bases fit TRBD1. Germline CDR1 SGHNT, CDR2 YYREEE (reference sequence). This CDR3 spans 16 amino acids. V shed 3 bases and J 7 bases; nucleotides not matched to a gene: 15. The CDR3 nucleotides are TGTGCCAGCAGCTCCCCTTCGGCCCGGGACAGCTCTGGCTACACCTTC. Its translation: CASSSPSARDSSGYTF.

This rearrangement joins TRBV10-3 to TRBJ1-1; 11 bases fit TRBD1. Germline values: CDR1 ENHRY, CDR2 SYGVKD. Trimming took 4 bases from V and 4 from J; bases not matched to a gene: 2. The CDR3 loop spans 14 amino acids. Here the CDR3 DNA reads TGTGCCATCAGTGCCGGGACAGGGGGCACTGAAGCTTTCTTT. Amino acid sequence: CAISAGTGGTEAFF.

The chain carries TRBV7-9 and TRBJ2-5, with a weak D call TRBD2 (5 bases). Germline-derived CDR1 and CDR2 are SEHNR and FQNEAQ (reference sequence). Trimming removed 1 base from V and 5 bases from J, with 8 bases in between. There are 13 residues in the CDR3. The CDR3 here is CASSLGAGETQYF. In DNA form, the CDR3 reads TGTGCCAGCAGCTTAGGGGCGGGCGAGACCCAGTACTTC.

This clone has more than one count but fewer than ten. CDR3 DNA sequence: TGCGCCAGCAGCTTGGGACCGTCCGACGGCAATCAGCCCCAGCATTTT. This translates into CASSLGPSDGNQPQHF. The V gene is TRBV5-1, the J gene TRBJ1-5; no definite D call. V lost 0 bases to trimming and J lost 2 bases, with 12 bases between them. The CDR3 contains 16 residues. Germline loops: CDR1 SGHRS, CDR2 YFSETQ.

This clone was counted a single time. The chain uses TRBV7-2 and TRBJ1-5; 10 bases are a match to TRBD1. This CDR3 is built from 15 residues. With 4 bases clipped from V and 3 bases from J, the junction kept 3 bases outside the gene matches. Germline values: CDR1 SGHTA, CDR2 FQGNSA. CDR3 sequence reads: CASSWTGGDNQPQHF. CDR3 in DNA: TGTGCCAGCAGCTGGACAGGGGGTGACAATCAGCCCCAGCATTTT.

V gene TRBV18 combines with J gene TRBJ2-3; TRBD1 agrees at 9 bases. J lost 5 bases, V lost 3 bases, and 12 bases had no gene match. This CDR3 is 17 amino acids long. Germline V lookup: CDR1 KGHSH, CDR2 LQKENI. The CDR3 region is CASSPNTPGQGGDTQYF. CDR3 DNA sequence: TGTGCCAGCTCACCTAATACCCCGGGACAGGGAGGAGATACGCAGTATTTT.

V is TRBV18 and J is TRBJ2-3; 7 bases are shared with TRBD1. V dropped 1 base and J dropped 1; count of bases not matched to a gene: 5. This CDR3 is built from 16 residues. In germline, CDR1 is KGHSH, CDR2 LQKENI. CDR3 region: CASSPQGALGTDTQYF. CDR3 in DNA: TGTGCCAGCTCACCACAGGGGGCTTTAGGCACAGATACGCAGTATTTT.

This clone was seen only once. This chain links TRBV19 with TRBJ2-7; D may be TRBD2 (7 bases). The CDR3 length is 15 residues. Germline V CDR1 and CDR2: LNHDA, SQIVND (reference sequence). V was pared by 3 bases and J by 5 bases, with 17 bases between. The CDR3 protein is CASSIDGGAQNEQYF. The CDR3 DNA reads as TGTGCCAGTAGTATCGATGGGGGGGCGCAAAACGAGCAGTACTTC.

A single count supports this clone. The chain uses TRBV6-5 and TRBJ1-3; D is unclear. CDR1 and CDR2 (germline): MNHEY, SVGAGI. This CDR3 spans 14 amino acids. V was trimmed by 2 bases and J by 3 bases, leaving 8 bases between them. This CDR3 is CASSYMGGGNTIYF. Written as DNA, the CDR3 is TGTGCCAGCAGTTACATGGGTGGTGGAAACACCATATATTTT.

The gene calls are TRBV3-1 (or the pseudogene TRBV3-2) and TRBJ2-3, with D unresolved. CDR1 and CDR2 from the germline V gene are LGHDT and YNNKEL (reference sequence). CDR3 length equals 15 residues. With 0 bases removed from V and 5 bases from J, the gap between germline ends came to 12 bases. The CDR3 loop reads CASSQDFSVGDTQYF. In DNA form, the CDR3 reads TGTGCCAGCAGCCAAGATTTTTCAGTCGGAGATACGCAGTATTTT.

The chain has TRBV27 and TRBJ1-1; D uncertain. V was clipped by 1 base and J by 0 bases, with 9 bases between them. Germline lookup yields CDR1 MNHEY and CDR2 SMNVEV (reference sequence). This CDR3 is 15 amino acids long. The CDR3: CASSLFGDMNTEAFF. The CDR3 nucleotides read TGTGCCAGCAGTTTATTCGGGGATATGAACACTGAAGCTTTCTTT.

The V gene is TRBV27, the J gene TRBJ2-1; the D is unclear. The CDR3 runs to 13 residues. Trimming pared 2 bases from V and 2 bases from J, leaving 4 bases between. CDR1 MNHEY and CDR2 SMNVEV come from the germline V gene (reference sequence). The CDR3 DNA follows: TGTGCCAGCAGTTTACTAACCTACAATGAGCAGTTCTTC. Translation gives CASSLLTYNEQFF.

This chain joins TRBV3-1 (or the pseudogene TRBV3-2) and TRBJ2-1, with D unresolved. This CDR3 comprises 14 residues. The germline V and J ends were trimmed by 0 bases and 5 bases, with 8 bases remaining between them. CDR1 is LGHDT and CDR2 is YNNKEL in the germline V gene (reference sequence). As DNA, the CDR3 is TGTGCCAGCAGCCAAGATTACGCTAACAATGAGCAGTTCTTC. Amino acid sequence: CASSQDYANNEQFF.

Worth noting for this clone: A read error may produce the germline difference seen at one junction end. J is TRBJ1-1 and V is TRBV18; 11 bases agree with TRBD1. CDR3 length: 12 residues. Germline-derived CDR1 and CDR2 are KGHSH and LQKENI. In nucleotides, the CDR3 is TGTGCCAGCTCACCTCTGGACAGGGGGCTTACGTTT. Amino acid sequence: CASSPLDRGLTF.

CDR3 sequence: CASSQRRAVYEQYF. CDR3 DNA sequence: TGTGCCAGCAGCCAACGTCGGGCAGTATACGAGCAGTACTTC. The chain has TRBV3-1 (or the pseudogene TRBV3-2) and TRBJ2-7; D is unclear. CDR3 length: 14 amino acids. Per the germline V gene, CDR1 is LGHDT and CDR2 is YNNKEL (reference sequence). Trimming took 2 bases from V and 4 from J, leaving 12 bases between them.

V is TRBV7-2 and J is TRBJ2-5; a weak D match, TRBD2 (5 bases). V lost 7 bases to trimming and J lost 3 bases, with 15 bases between them. Germline CDR1 SGHTA, CDR2 FQGNSA. The CDR3 sequence is 14 residues long. The CDR3 sequence: CASKTTTGEETQYF. CDR3 nucleotide sequence: TGTGCCAGCAAGACCACAACCGGGGAAGAGACCCAGTACTTC.

V gene TRBV21-1 combines with J gene TRBJ1-1; the tabulated D call, TRBD1, remains unverified against the DNA. TRBV21-1 is annotated as a pseudogene. The CDR3 has 13 amino acids. The CDR3 DNA reads as TGTGCCAGCAGCAAGGACAGCAACACTGAAGCTTTCTTT. It translates to CASSKDSNTEAFF.

This clone was recorded once. The rearrangement joins TRBV6-1 to TRBJ2-1, with D hard to call. The germline V gene has CDR1 MNHNS and CDR2 SASEGT. The CDR3 consists of 17 residues. Deletions cut 2 bases from V and 0 bases from J, with 14 bases between. The CDR3 loop reads CASSEFAGSGSYNEQFF. The CDR3 bases are TGTGCCAGCAGTGAATTTGCCGGGTCGGGCTCCTACAATGAGCAGTTCTTC.

Only a few counts were recorded for this clone. The gene calls are TRBV7-3 and TRBJ2-7; 9 positions agree with TRBD2. The germline V gene has CDR1 SGHTA and CDR2 FQGTGA. V was clipped by 4 bases and J by 6 bases; unmatched bases: 10. CDR3 size: 15 residues. The CDR3, as DNA: TGTGCCAGCAGCTCGGGTGGTAGCGGGAGTGGCGAGCAGTACTTC. It encodes CASSSGGSGSGEQYF.

The chain employs TRBV7-2 and TRBJ2-2; perhaps TRBD1 as D (6 bases). V lost 1 base, J lost 5 bases, and 8 bases lay in between. This CDR3 is 14 amino acids long. CDR1 is SGHTA, CDR2 FQGNSA, per germline. The CDR3 DNA reads TGTGCCAGCAGCTTAGAGGGGGTAACCGGGGAGCTGTTTTTT. It is translated as CASSLEGVTGELFF.

The chain uses TRBV19 and TRBJ2-1; 10 bases agree with TRBD2. With 7 bases clipped from V and 5 bases from J, the junction kept 11 bases outside the gene matches. Germline lookup yields CDR1 LNHDA and CDR2 SQIVND (reference sequence). The CDR3 has 16 residues. CDR3 coding DNA: TGTGCCAGTACCTCTTATAGAGCGGGAGGGAACAATGAGCAGTTCTTC. Its translation is CASTSYRAGGNNEQFF.

The CDR3 region is CASRVGETQYF. In DNA, the CDR3 is TGTGCCAGCAGGGTGGGGGAGACCCAGTACTTC. The chain is built from TRBV2 and TRBJ2-5; no clear D. The germline V and J ends were trimmed by 6 bases and 5 bases, with 7 bases remaining between them. CDR1 is SNHLY, CDR2 FYNNEI, per germline. The CDR3 totals 11 residues.

This clone was detected only once. The chain has TRBV6-5 and TRBJ1-5; 10 positions agree with TRBD1. Germline loops: CDR1 MNHEY, CDR2 SVGAGI. V trimming: 8 bases; J trimming: 2 bases; junction bases outside the gene matches: 6. This CDR3 is built from 15 residues. CDR3 nucleotides: TGTGCCAGCTCAACCGGGACAGGGGGCAATCAGCCCCAGCATTTT. Amino acid sequence: CASSTGTGGNQPQHF.

The genes are TRBV3-1 (or the pseudogene TRBV3-2) and TRBJ1-5, with a weak D call TRBD1 (6 bases). The germline V and J ends were trimmed by 4 bases and 6 bases, with 10 bases remaining between them. Germline V lookup: CDR1 LGHDT, CDR2 YNNKEL (reference sequence). The CDR3 runs to 13 residues. CDR3 DNA sequence: TGTGCCAGCAGCCGAGGGGGGAGTCAGCCCCAGCATTTT. It codes for CASSRGGSQPQHF.